This record looks at one T cell receptor beta chain sequence and its context. The entry originates in a study of blood T cell repertoires in COVID-19. Turning to the study itself: The study drew acute and convalescent COVID-19 samples from the United States, Italy and Spain.

Study processing details: Amplification of reference gene primers provided the estimated nucleated cell counts. The data were produced by immunoSEQ multiplex PCR, yet TCRdb's version contains in-frame clones alone and is incomplete. V, J and clone size were drawn from that table, and D and trimming were deduced from the DNA. The data show approximately 310,000 clones, roughly 84% seen once. This CDR3 contains 16 residues. Germline CDR1 SGHNT, CDR2 YENEEA. V was pared by 5 bases and J by 2 bases, with 5 bases of the junction left unmatched. The sample consisted of peripheral blood. This chain joins TRBV11-3 and TRBJ2-5, with TRBD2 matching 13 bases. The origin of this receptor is a man in his fifties or sixties with active or convalescent COVID-19. The CDR3 coding sequence is TGTGCCAGCAGCGTAGGACTAGCGGGAGTACAAGAGACCCAGTACTTC. Protein: CASSVGLAGVQETQYF.